The 15 T cell receptor beta chains given below trace back to one sample, sequenced in a study of CD8+CD57+ T cells in acquired aplastic anemia. Genomic DNA constituted the template upon which TCR beta VDJ and CDR3 profiling was performed. TCRdb reprocessed the reads with MiXCR, giving one entry per CDR3 protein. There are some 290,000 distinct CDR3 sequences in the sample; 55% to 60% occur only once, and around 7.6% lies in the top ten. Specimen: sorted CD4+, CD8+, or CD8+CD57+ T cells (not recorded which) from PBMCs. The receptor source for this set is a human donor with severe aplastic anemia or a healthy control (not recorded which).

The genes are TRBV18 and TRBJ2-7; D remains unclear. CDR1 is KGHSH, CDR2 LQKENI, per germline. CDR3 size: 16 residues. Between the trimmed V and J ends, which lost 0 bases and 4 bases, there was a span of 16 bases. The CDR3 DNA follows: TGTGCCAGCTCACCACCAAGTCCGGCCCTGGGGTACGAGCAGTACTTC. Encoded protein: CASSPPSPALGYEQYF. The variable domain in full, completed from reference TRBV18 and TRBJ2-7, reads NAGVMQNPRHLVRRRGQEARLRCSPMKGHSHVYWYRQLPEEGLKFMVYLQKENIIDESGMPKERFSAEFPKEGPSILRIQQVVRGDSAAYFCASSPPSPALGYEQYFGPGTRLTVT.

The rearrangement joins TRBV11-2 to TRBJ2-7; 7 nucleotides match TRBD2. Looked up from germline, CDR1 is SGHAT and CDR2 is FQNNGV. CDR3 length: 14 residues. V trimming: 1 base; J trimming: 3 bases; junction bases outside the gene matches: 3. The chain's CDR3 is CASSLAGGVYEQYF. CDR3 DNA sequence: TGTGCCAGCAGCTTAGCGGGAGGAGTCTACGAGCAGTACTTC.

The CDR3 sequence: CSARVSGAYEQYF. For the CDR3, the DNA is TGCAGTGCTAGAGTTAGCGGGGCCTACGAGCAGTACTTC. The chain is built from TRBV20-1 and TRBJ2-7; 8 bases agree with TRBD2. Germline CDR1 and CDR2: DFQATT and SNEGSKA (reference sequence). The CDR3 length is 13 residues. Trimming removed 1 base from V and 2 bases from J; junction bases left unmatched: 1.

The chain is built from TRBV14 and TRBJ2-7; 8 bases align to TRBD2. V gave up 6 bases and J gave up 7 bases; unmatched junction bases: 11. The CDR3 runs 14 residues. Germline assignment: CDR1 SGHDN and CDR2 FVKESK. The CDR3 DNA reads as TGTGCCAGCAGGCCCAGCGGGAGTATACTGGAGCAGTACTTC. Translation gives CASRPSGSILEQYF.

V is TRBV15 and J is TRBJ1-1, with TRBD1 as a possible D gene (5 bases). Germline assignment: CDR1 LNHNV and CDR2 YYDKDF (reference sequence). The CDR3 is made up of 12 amino acids. V dropped 6 bases and J dropped 7 bases, with 12 bases sitting between them. CDR3 sequence reads: CATRTVEGEAFF. As DNA, the CDR3 is TGTGCCACCAGGACAGTAGAGGGTGAAGCTTTCTTT.

The sample holds many counts of this clonotype. The rearrangement uses TRBV15 and TRBJ1-3; no clear D gene. Trimming took off 2 bases at V and 0 bases at J, with 11 bases between the two ends. CDR3 size: 16 residues. Germline CDR1 LNHNV, CDR2 YYDKDF (reference sequence). This chain's CDR3 is CATSRPGGSSGNTIYF. The DNA for the CDR3 is TGTGCCACCAGCAGACCTGGAGGGAGCTCTGGAAACACCATATATTTT.

In this sample, this clonotype turned up a few times. The gene calls are TRBV10-1 and TRBJ2-1, with TRBD2 identical over 9 bases. V gave up 1 base and J gave up 2 bases; unmatched junction bases: 3. The CDR3 has 16 amino acids. In germline, CDR1 is WNHNN, CDR2 SYGVQD (reference sequence). CDR3 amino acids: CASSEYSGRTYNEQFF. CDR3 nucleotide sequence: TGCGCCAGCAGTGAGTACAGCGGGAGGACCTACAATGAGCAGTTCTTC.

The chain couples TRBV7-3 to TRBJ2-3; 7 positions agree with TRBD1. The CDR3 loop spans 15 amino acids. CDR1 SGHTA and CDR2 FQGTGA come from the germline V gene. The trim removed 3 bases at V and 4 bases at J, leaving 7 bases unmatched. The CDR3 DNA reads TGTGCCAGCAGCTTCCTCCAGGGGGTGCCAGATACGCAGTATTTT. It specifies CASSFLQGVPDTQYF.

This clonotype was found many times. The rearrangement joins TRBV3-1 to TRBJ2-7, with TRBD1 identical over 8 bases. Germline V lookup: CDR1 LGHDT, CDR2 YNNKEL (reference sequence). CDR3 length equals 16 residues. The ends lost 1 base at V and 0 bases at J; junction bases unmatched: 5. The CDR3 DNA follows: TGTGCCAGCAGCCAAGGCCTGGGACAGGACTCCTACGAGCAGTACTTC. Translating gives CASSQGLGQDSYEQYF.

The chain combines TRBV14 with TRBJ2-7; 8 bases align to TRBD2. Germline CDR1 and CDR2: SGHDN and FVKESK. The CDR3 is 15 amino acids. V lost 4 bases and J lost 2; bases outside the gene matches: 7. CDR3 bases: TGTGCCAGCAGCCGCCTTACTAGCGGCACCTACGAGCAGTACTTC. It yields the protein CASSRLTSGTYEQYF.

Notes on this clonotype: This sequence may be a read error, since a much larger clone differs from it by one base. J is TRBJ2-7 and V is TRBV18, with no clear D. This CDR3 has 16 residues. Germline V CDR1 and CDR2: KGHSH, LQKENI. The ends were cut back, 3 bases at V and 6 bases at J, with 21 bases in the middle. CDR3: CASSPIPVSATGEQYF. The CDR3 DNA is TGTGCCAGCTCACCTATCCCGGTGAGCGCCACGGGCGAGCAGTACTTC.

This clonotype was observed many times. This chain links TRBV5-1 with TRBJ2-3; possibly TRBD2 for D (6 bases). The germline V gene has CDR1 SGHRS and CDR2 YFSETQ. Trimming removed 7 bases from V and 2 bases from J, with 17 bases in between. The CDR3 is made up of 15 amino acids. The CDR3: CASSINGGSTDTQYF. CDR3 bases: TGCGCCAGCTCCATTAACGGAGGGTCCACAGATACGCAGTATTTT.

The chain uses TRBV7-9 and TRBJ2-7, with D possibly matching TRBD2 (5 bases). V was cut by 3 bases and J by 7 bases, with 16 bases left in between. Germline V gene lookup returns CDR1 SEHNR and CDR2 FQNEAQ (reference sequence). The CDR3 runs 14 residues. The CDR3 DNA sequence: TGTGCCAGCAGCTTCGAAGCGGAATCGGGAGAGCAGTACTTC. Its translation is CASSFEAESGEQYF.

The rearrangement links TRBV15 to TRBJ2-7; 8 nucleotides line up with TRBD1. There are 15 residues in the CDR3. V lost 1 base and J lost 2; bases outside the gene matches: 4. Germline V gives CDR1 LNHNV, CDR2 YYDKDF (reference sequence). The CDR3 loop reads CATSRVRGQAYEQYF. CDR3 DNA: TGTGCCACCAGCAGAGTTAGGGGACAGGCCTACGAGCAGTACTTC.

V usage is TRBV15 and J usage is TRBJ2-3; maybe TRBD1 (6 bases). This CDR3 is built from 13 residues. The V end lost 2 bases, the J end lost 6 bases, and 9 bases lay between the germline ends. Germline values: CDR1 LNHNV, CDR2 YYDKDF (reference sequence). The CDR3 loop is CATSRKGVDTQYF. DNA of the CDR3: TGTGCCACCAGCAGAAAGGGGGTGGATACGCAGTATTTT.